Following are 25 T cell receptor beta chains from one sample sequenced in a study of T cells in Graves' hyperthyroidism and ophthalmopathy. TCR beta CDR3 regions were amplified from RNA. A first-round RT-PCR of the TCR CDR3 used the HTBI primer set. TCRdb re-derived calls from the multiplex PCR reads in MiXCR, one entry per CDR3 protein. This sample has more than 500,000 distinct CDR3 sequences; over 45% occur once, and the top ten carry 44%. The sample consisted of peripheral blood or thyroid tissue (not recorded which). The receptor set was obtained from an adult woman with Graves' disease, either hyperthyroidism or ophthalmopathy (not recorded which).

V gene TRBV6-5 combines with J gene TRBJ1-3, with D unresolved. Germline V lookup: CDR1 MNHEY, CDR2 SVGAGI. CDR3 length: 12 residues. Deletions cut 6 bases from V and 8 bases from J, with 11 bases between. CDR3 sequence: CASRPWTHTIYF. In DNA form, the CDR3 reads TGTGCCAGCAGGCCGTGGACTCACACCATATATTTT.

This clonotype was observed at least ten times. The gene calls are TRBV2 and TRBJ2-2, with a possible D match to TRBD2 (6 bases). The CDR3 length is 14 residues. V was shortened by 6 bases and J by 0 bases, with 8 bases between the two germline ends. In germline, CDR1 is SNHLY, CDR2 FYNNEI. The CDR3 coding sequence is TGTGCCAGCAGACGGAGGGCGAACACCGGGGAGCTGTTTTTT. This translates into CASRRRANTGELFF.

Remarks on this clonotype: Just one base apart from a much larger clone, this may be a read error. CDR3 bases: TGTGCCGGCAGCGCGGAGGGGGAGCAGTACTTC. Protein sequence: CAGSAEGEQYF. The chain carries TRBV29-1 and TRBJ2-7, with D maybe TRBD2 (6 bases). The CDR3 runs 11 residues. CDR1 SQVTM and CDR2 ANQGSEA come from the germline V gene.

The J gene is TRBJ1-5, the V gene TRBV25-1, with D hard to call. Deletions cut 4 bases from V and 4 bases from J, with 11 bases between. Germline V gene lookup returns CDR1 MGHDK and CDR2 SYGVNS. This CDR3 is built from 14 residues. CDR3 protein: CASSGDESNQPQHF. As DNA, the CDR3 is TGTGCCAGCAGTGGAGACGAGTCTAATCAGCCCCAGCATTTT.

CDR3 sequence (DNA): TGTGCCATCGGGGAGGGGGTAGAGACCCAGTACTTC. Translating it yields CAIGEGVETQYF. The chain uses TRBV10-3 and TRBJ2-5; maybe TRBD2 (7 bases). Deletions cut 8 bases from V and 4 bases from J, with 11 bases between. The CDR3 is 12 residues long. Germline CDR1 ENHRY, CDR2 SYGVKD.

Turning to this clonotype: The conserved closing phenylalanine or tryptophan is absent in this CDR3, likely reflecting a read error. The gene calls are TRBV28 and TRBJ2-6; D call uncertain. This CDR3 has 8 amino acids. CDR1 and CDR2 from the germline V gene are MDHEN and SYDVKM. Trimming pared 5 bases from V and 15 bases from J, leaving 2 bases between. CDR3 loop: CASSTLTS. CDR3 coding DNA: TGTGCCAGCAGTACCCTGACTAGC.

This clonotype was counted between two and nine times. The chain couples TRBV29-1 to TRBJ1-4; D is undetermined. The CDR3 loop spans 12 amino acids. CDR1 and CDR2 from the germline V gene are SQVTM and ANQGSEA. Trimming removed 3 bases from V and 2 bases from J, with 4 bases in between. The CDR3 loop reads CSVDGTNEKLFF. For the CDR3, the DNA is TGCAGCGTTGACGGGACTAATGAAAAACTGTTTTTT.

The chain carries TRBV6-1 and TRBJ1-1; 9 bases match TRBD1. This CDR3 spans 13 amino acids. V was pared by 10 bases and J by 5 bases, with 8 bases of the junction left unmatched. Germline assignment: CDR1 MNHNS and CDR2 SASEGT. CDR3 residues: CAIQPGQGTEAFF. In DNA, the CDR3 is TGTGCCATACAACCGGGACAGGGTACTGAAGCTTTCTTT.

This clonotype has at least ten counts. CDR3 bases: TGCGCCAGCAAGGACCCACACCGGGAGACCCAGTACTTC. Translated, it gives CASKDPHRETQYF. V is TRBV5-1 and J is TRBJ2-5; D remains unclear. The CDR3 sequence is 13 residues long. The ends were cut back, 6 bases at V and 5 bases at J, with 14 bases in the middle. Per the germline V gene, CDR1 is SGHRS and CDR2 is YFSETQ.

This clonotype appeared a few times. This sequence joins TRBV29-1 and TRBJ1-1; 7 bases align to TRBD1. Germline-derived CDR1 and CDR2 are SQVTM and ANQGSEA. CDR3 size: 12 residues. V was pared by 6 bases and J by 7 bases, with 8 bases of the junction left unmatched. The CDR3 region has the DNA TGCAGCGTCTCCATAGGGGACAGTGAAGCTTTCTTT. Protein sequence: CSVSIGDSEAFF.

This chain links TRBV20-1 with TRBJ1-2; D possibly corresponds to TRBD1 (6 bases). The germline CDR1 and CDR2 sequences are DFQATT and SNEGSKA (reference sequence). This CDR3 is built from 14 residues. V was cut by 3 bases and J by 6 bases, with 17 bases left in between. The CDR3 here is CSASDGQRADGYTF. The CDR3 coding sequence is TGCAGTGCTAGCGATGGACAGAGGGCGGATGGCTACACCTTC.

V usage is TRBV15 and J usage is TRBJ2-7; maybe TRBD2 (5 bases). The V end lost 0 bases, the J end lost 3 bases, and 12 bases lay between the germline ends. Germline V gene lookup returns CDR1 LNHNV and CDR2 YYDKDF (reference sequence). This CDR3 is built from 15 residues. The CDR3 sequence is CATSRDLEAIYEQYF. CDR3 nucleotide sequence: TGTGCCACCAGCAGAGATTTGGAGGCAATCTACGAGCAGTACTTC.

DNA for the CDR3: TGTGCCAGCAGCCCGACGCGGGACGAATACTACGAGCAGTACTTC. This translates into CASSPTRDEYYEQYF. The J gene is TRBJ2-7, the V gene TRBV7-6; TRBD2 might be the D (6 bases). Germline-derived CDR1 and CDR2 are SGHVS and FNYEAQ. This CDR3 spans 15 amino acids. The V and J ends lost 5 bases and 3 bases respectively, with 17 bases between them.

The J gene is TRBJ2-7, the V gene TRBV10-3, with a tentative D call TRBD1 (5 bases). Germline lookup yields CDR1 ENHRY and CDR2 SYGVKD. The CDR3 has 15 residues. Trimming removed 4 bases at V and 2 bases at J, with 15 bases between. CDR3 sequence reads: CAISGRGSATYEQYF. CDR3 nucleotide sequence: TGTGCCATCAGTGGAAGGGGCAGTGCCACCTACGAGCAGTACTTC.

The chain links TRBV20-1 to TRBJ1-5; 7 positions agree with TRBD1. CDR3 length: 13 amino acids. Germline CDR1 and CDR2: DFQATT and SNEGSKA (reference sequence). J gave up 2 bases and V 6 bases, and 4 bases lay outside the gene matches. The CDR3 nucleotides read TGCAGTGCGGCCAGGGGGGGCAATCAGCCCCAGCATTTT. Its protein product is CSAARGGNQPQHF.

This clonotype came up many times. V and J are TRBV7-2 and TRBJ2-2; TRBD2 is a possible D gene (5 bases). The CDR3 is 15 residues long. Between the trimmed V and J ends, which lost 1 base and 4 bases, there was a span of 10 bases. CDR1 and CDR2 from the germline V gene are SGHTA and FQGNSA. This CDR3 is CASSLDSSGTGELFF. The CDR3 bases are TGTGCCAGCAGCTTAGATTCCAGCGGCACCGGGGAGCTGTTTTTT. Full variable domain (outside the CDR3, taken from reference TRBV7-2 and TRBJ2-2): GAGVSQSPSNKVTEKGKDVELRCDPISGHTALYWYRQSLGQGLEFLIYFQGNSAPDKSGLPSDRFSAERTGGSVSTLTIQRTQQEDSAVYLCASSLDSSGTGELFFGEGSRLTVL.

This clonotype was seen ten or more times. The V and J genes are TRBV14 and TRBJ2-5; D remains unclear. This CDR3 has 13 residues. Trimming took off 2 bases at V and 5 bases at J, with 9 bases between the two ends. Germline V gene sequence: CDR1 SGHDN, CDR2 FVKESK. The chain's CDR3 is CASSQLRSETQYF. CDR3 DNA: TGTGCCAGCAGCCAACTACGTTCCGAGACCCAGTACTTC.

This clonotype was counted only a few times. J is TRBJ2-2 and V is TRBV6-6; 7 bases are shared with TRBD2. J lost 7 bases, V lost 7 bases, and 15 bases had no gene match. Germline V gene sequence: CDR1 MNHNY, CDR2 SVGAGI (reference sequence). The CDR3 has 16 amino acids. The CDR3 spells CASTTWRGRIGGELFF. CDR3 in DNA: TGTGCCAGCACCACATGGCGGGGGAGAATTGGCGGGGAGCTGTTTTTT.

This clonotype was found a few times. The V gene is TRBV2, the J gene TRBJ2-6; D gene uncertain. The germline V and J ends were trimmed by 9 bases and 4 bases, with 10 bases remaining between them. The CDR3 length is 13 residues. From germline, CDR1 is SNHLY and CDR2 FYNNEI. In nucleotides, the CDR3 is TGTGCCAGTAGAGAGACAGGGGCCAACGTCCTGACTTTC. This sequence encodes CASRETGANVLTF.

CDR3 DNA: TGTGCCAGCAGCGTAGGGACTAGGAGGGCAGATACGCAGTATTTT. Translating gives CASSVGTRRADTQYF. This chain links TRBV10-3 with TRBJ2-3, with TRBD2 identical over 8 bases. After removal of 10 bases from V and 4 bases from J, the junction contained 13 bases not matched to a gene. Per germline, CDR1 ENHRY and CDR2 SYGVKD. The CDR3 covers 15 residues.

The chain joins TRBV12-3 or TRBV12-4 to TRBJ1-2; weak D call: TRBD1 (5 bases). There are 12 residues in the CDR3. Between the trimmed V and J ends, which lost 3 bases and 7 bases, there was a span of 9 bases. The CDR3 sequence is CASSFGAAGYTF. As DNA, the CDR3 is TGTGCCAGCAGTTTTGGGGCAGCTGGCTACACCTTC.

This clonotype showed up many times. The chain links TRBV19 to TRBJ2-7; 7 bases line up with TRBD1. Germline values: CDR1 LNHDA, CDR2 SQIVND (reference sequence). The CDR3 is 15 amino acids. The trim removed 6 bases at V and 0 bases at J, leaving 8 bases unmatched. The CDR3 sequence: CASRETGIVSYEQYF. In nucleotides, the CDR3 is TGTGCCAGTAGAGAGACAGGGATTGTCTCCTACGAGCAGTACTTC.

The sample holds one count of this clonotype. The CDR3 nucleotides are TGTGCCAGCAGTTTAGGGGGACTAAATCAGCCCCAGCATTTT. This encodes CASSLGGLNQPQHF. The rearrangement links TRBV12-3 or TRBV12-4 to TRBJ1-5, with a possible D match to TRBD1 (5 bases). Trimming left V 1 base short and J 4 bases short, with 8 bases between. There are 14 residues in the CDR3.

On this clonotype: This could be a read error, since a much larger clone is one nucleotide away. The rearrangement joins TRBV7-9 to TRBJ2-7; 12 bases agree with TRBD2. The length of the CDR3 is 16 residues. Germline V CDR1 and CDR2: SEHNR, FQNEAQ (reference sequence). V dropped 3 bases and J dropped 6; count of bases not matched to a gene: 9. This chain's CDR3 is CASSFSLAGGGCEQYF. The CDR3 nucleotides are TGTGCCAGCAGCTTTTCTCTAGCGGGAGGGGGATGCGAGCAGTACTTC.

The chain has TRBV4-3 and TRBJ2-7, with a possible D match to TRBD1 (6 bases). Trimming removed 0 bases from V and 4 bases from J, with 13 bases in between. The CDR3 runs 15 residues. The germline CDR1 and CDR2 sequences are LGHNA and YSLEER. The CDR3 loop reads CASSQDLQGTYEQYF. The CDR3 DNA reads TGCGCCAGCAGCCAAGACCTACAGGGAACGTACGAGCAGTACTTC.